This T cell receptor (beta chain) was captured by sequencing in a study of OX40 agonist ivuxolimab in advanced cancers. Study overall: Patients with hepatocellular carcinoma, melanoma, renal cell or head and neck cancer made up the dose-escalation patients. Three patients got partial responses; one had hepatocellular carcinoma and two had cutaneous melanoma.

Study-level results: Antigen specificity was not determined for the expanded peripheral T cells. At 0.1 to 3.0 mg/kg and by week 6, clonal expansion occurred in CD4+ and CD8+ blood T cells.

Trimming took off 4 bases at V and 2 bases at J, with 15 bases between the two ends. The CDR3 has 15 residues. Germline V gene lookup returns CDR1 MNHEY and CDR2 SVGAGI. Using immunoSEQ multiplex PCR, the repertoire was profiled, and TCRdb retains in-frame clones only, with some absent. The data show tens of thousands of clones, approximately 84% seen once. A word on this clone: Antigen unknown.

Here the sequenced sample was CD4+ or CD8+ T cells sorted from blood, taken in a trial of the OX40 agonist ivuxolimab. This TCR derives from an adult with an advanced solid tumor such as melanoma, head and neck, liver or kidney cancer. V usage is TRBV6-5 and J usage is TRBJ2-7; a weak D match, TRBD2 (6 bases). The CDR3 sequence is CASSWSRDSTYEQYF. The CDR3 DNA is TGTGCCAGCAGTTGGTCCCGGGACTCGACCTACGAGCAGTACTTC.